The 7 T cell receptor beta chains presented below share a single source sample, sequenced in a study. The instrument was an Illumina MiSeq. Using fastp trimming at Q25 and MiXCR clonotype assembly, TCRdb reanalyzed the public sequencing data and kept in-frame beta chains. CDR3 protein duplicates are merged, each entry listing the most common genes and DNA. Counted in this sample were approximately 4,800 distinct CDR3 sequences; about 9.2% of them appeared once. Approximately 31% of the sample lies in the top ten. Material: CD4+ T cells from peripheral blood. These receptor sequences come from a human donor with rheumatoid arthritis.

The chain has TRBV9 and TRBJ2-5; 9 bases agree with TRBD2. The CDR3 consists of 14 residues. V dropped 0 bases and J dropped 5; count of bases not matched to a gene: 2. Looked up from germline, CDR1 is SGDLS and CDR2 is YYNGEE. Here the CDR3 DNA reads TGTGCCAGCAGCGTAGGCAGCGGGGGGGAGACCCAGTACTTC. It translates to CASSVGSGGETQYF.

For this clonotype: One end of the junction fails to match germline, which may point to a read error. The CDR3 DNA reads as TGTGCCAGCAGCTTAAGCCCTAAAACTGAAGATTTATTT. Amino acids: CASSLSPKTEDLF. The rearrangement uses TRBV7-3 and TRBJ1-1; the D is unclear. Germline CDR1 reads SGHTA; CDR2 reads FQGTGA. The CDR3 length is 13 residues.

This clonotype is medium-sized by share. This chain links TRBV11-2 with TRBJ2-7; 8 bases match TRBD1. The V gene end was trimmed by 3 bases and the J gene end by 4 bases; junction bases not matched to a gene: 5. The CDR3 has 14 amino acids. Germline V gene lookup returns CDR1 SGHAT and CDR2 FQNNGV. CDR3 amino acids: CASSFRQGRYEQYF. The CDR3 DNA reads as TGTGCCAGCAGCTTTAGACAGGGGAGGTACGAGCAGTACTTC. The variable domain in full, with the rest retrieved from reference TRBV11-2 and TRBJ2-7, is EAGVAQSPRYKIIEKRQSVAFWCNPISGHATLYWYQQILGQGPKLLIQFQNNGVVDDSQLPKDRFSAERLKGVDSTLKIQPAKLEDSAVYLCASSFRQGRYEQYFGPGTRLTVT.

This clonotype rates as medium-sized. J is TRBJ1-5 and V is TRBV5-1, with 7 bases fitting TRBD1. The CDR3 is 15 amino acids. Unmatched junction bases numbered 5, after V lost 4 bases and J lost 1 base. Germline CDR1 and CDR2: SGHRS and YFSETQ. CDR3 nucleotides: TGCGCCAGCAGCCCGACAGGGAGGAGCAATCAGCCCCAGCATTTT. Protein product: CASSPTGRSNQPQHF.

This clonotype qualifies as medium-sized. This CDR3 reads CASSLYGNPSTDTQYF. In nucleotides, the CDR3 is TGTGCCAGCAGCTTATACGGGAATCCAAGCACAGATACGCAGTATTTT. The chain uses TRBV7-3 and TRBJ2-3; a possible D gene is TRBD2 (5 bases). V was trimmed by 2 bases and J by 0 bases, leaving 12 bases between them. Germline V gene lookup returns CDR1 SGHTA and CDR2 FQGTGA. This CDR3 region has 16 residues.

Here the CDR3 reads CASSPASGTGELFF. The CDR3 nucleotides read TGTGCCAGCTCACCAGCGTCCGGGACCGGGGAGCTGTTTTTT. V usage is TRBV18 and J usage is TRBJ2-2, with D unresolved. The germline V gene has CDR1 KGHSH and CDR2 LQKENI. The CDR3 runs to 14 residues. With 2 bases removed from V and 5 bases from J, the gap between germline ends came to 9 bases. The whole variable domain, remainder taken from reference TRBV18 and TRBJ2-2, is NAGVMQNPRHLVRRRGQEARLRCSPMKGHSHVYWYRQLPEEGLKFMVYLQKENIIDESGMPKERFSAEFPKEGPSILRIQQVVRGDSAAYFCASSPASGTGELFFGEGSRLTVL.

This chain uses TRBV12-3 or TRBV12-4 with TRBJ1-2; D might be TRBD1 (6 bases). This CDR3 has 13 amino acids. Trimming took off 5 bases at V and 8 bases at J, with 15 bases between the two ends. The CDR3 sequence: CASSPQGDSGYTF. CDR3 coding DNA: TGTGCCAGCAGTCCACAGGGCGACAGCGGCTACACCTTC.